The T cell receptor beta chain under discussion was sequenced for a study of immune reconstitution after stem cell transplant in scleroderma. This clonotype is judged medium-sized (0.01 to 0.1%). This CDR3 spans 16 amino acids. Between the trimmed V and J ends, which lost 8 bases and 2 bases, there was a span of 23 bases. Per the germline V gene, CDR1 is SQVTM and CDR2 is ANQGSEA. TCRdb called the RT-PCR reads again in MiXCR, with one record for every CDR3 protein. This table has some 1,700 distinct CDR3 sequences, 7.5% to 9% appearing once. The TCR sequence derives from a female donor with systemic sclerosis. The chain is built from TRBV29-1 and TRBJ2-3, with a possible D match to TRBD2 (5 bases). The sample was taken before or after autologous hematopoietic stem cell transplantation (not recorded which). The CDR3 region has the DNA TGCAGCACCAGAACCTCAAGGACTGGACCCACAGATACGCAGTATTTT. Amino acids: CSTRTSRTGPTDTQYF.